What follows are 18 T cell receptor beta chains derived from one specimen sequenced in a study of early T cells in non-severe SARS-CoV-2 infection. TCRdb called the 5' RACE reads again in MiXCR, with one record for every CDR3 protein. The sample records about 80,000 distinct CDR3 sequences, roughly 13% being singletons. Sequencing was performed on whole blood. These receptors were collected from an adult who was a healthcare worker with PCR-confirmed SARS-CoV-2 infection or an uninfected control (not recorded which).

CDR3 sequence (DNA): TGTGCCAGCAGCCCCCATGCTGTAGCCTACGAGCAGTACTTC. As protein: CASSPHAVAYEQYF. V is TRBV3-1 and J is TRBJ2-7; D not certain. The CDR3 is 14 amino acids. The ends were cut back, 4 bases at V and 2 bases at J, with 12 bases in the middle. Germline lookup yields CDR1 LGHDT and CDR2 YNNKEL (reference sequence).

This clonotype was counted at least ten times. This sequence joins TRBV2 and TRBJ1-1, with D hard to call. This CDR3 region has 15 residues. Trimming left V 2 bases short and J 3 bases short, with 13 bases between. The germline CDR1 and CDR2 sequences are SNHLY and FYNNEI. The CDR3 loop is CASSEFRPPDTEAFF. The CDR3 DNA sequence: TGTGCCAGCAGTGAATTTCGTCCTCCAGACACTGAAGCTTTCTTT.

For the CDR3, the DNA is TGCAGCGTTGTGGACACGGGTCGTTCCAATGAGCAGTTCTTC. Residues: CSVVDTGRSNEQFF. The genes are TRBV29-1 and TRBJ2-1; the D gene is possibly TRBD1 (5 bases). There are 14 residues in the CDR3. V dropped 4 bases and J dropped 6 bases, with 16 bases sitting between them. Germline CDR1 is SQVTM and CDR2 is ANQGSEA.

The chain has TRBV29-1 and TRBJ1-1; a possible D gene is TRBD1 (6 bases). From germline, CDR1 is SQVTM and CDR2 ANQGSEA. The CDR3 runs 10 residues. V was trimmed by 6 bases and J by 10 bases, leaving 12 bases between them. CDR3 nucleotides: TGCAGCGTCGAGGGGGGGAGAGCTTTCTTT. Protein: CSVEGGRAFF.

This clonotype was observed at least ten times. The V gene is TRBV10-2, the J gene TRBJ2-1; D tentatively reads TRBD1 or TRBD2 (6 bases each). CDR3 length: 15 amino acids. Between the trimmed V and J ends, which lost 2 bases and 1 base, there was a span of 9 bases. Germline CDR1 is WSHSY and CDR2 is SAAADI. The CDR3 region has the DNA TGCGCCAGCAGTGAGGAGGGGGGTTCCTACAATGAGCAGTTCTTC. Encoded protein: CASSEEGGSYNEQFF.

The rearrangement links TRBV20-1 to TRBJ2-7; 7 nucleotides align to TRBD1. J gave up 2 bases and V 6 bases, and 7 bases lay outside the gene matches. The CDR3 is 13 amino acids. Germline-derived CDR1 and CDR2 are DFQATT and SNEGSKA (reference sequence). CDR3 sequence reads: CSAKNRGTYEQYF. DNA for the CDR3: TGCAGTGCGAAGAACAGGGGTACCTACGAGCAGTACTTC.

Many counts were recorded for this clonotype. The rearrangement joins TRBV27 to TRBJ1-1; 7 nucleotides match TRBD1. The CDR3 is 15 residues long. Losses at the gene ends were 1 base for V and 3 bases for J; bases not matched to a gene: 5. Germline V gene lookup returns CDR1 MNHEY and CDR2 SMNVEV (reference sequence). The CDR3 loop is CASSLFGRGDTEAFF. CDR3 DNA sequence: TGTGCCAGCAGTTTATTTGGCAGGGGGGACACTGAAGCTTTCTTT.

Many counts were recorded for this clonotype. J is TRBJ2-3 and V is TRBV20-1; D remains ambiguous. Germline assignment: CDR1 DFQATT and CDR2 SNEGSKA (reference sequence). V lost 1 base and J lost 5, with 4 bases in between. The CDR3 runs 11 residues. CDR3 DNA: TGCAGTGCTAGAGTTAAAGATACGCAGTATTTT. As protein: CSARVKDTQYF.

The table lists this clonotype with a few counts. J is TRBJ2-3 and V is TRBV12-3 or TRBV12-4; D call uncertain. Trimming pared 4 bases from V and 5 bases from J, leaving 13 bases between. This CDR3 comprises 14 residues. CDR3 in DNA: TGTGCCAGCAGTTCCTCCGGTGGGGAAGATACGCAGTATTTT. It specifies CASSSSGGEDTQYF.

This clonotype was found a few times. The chain recombines TRBV5-6 with TRBJ2-7; D not certain. CDR1 SGHDT and CDR2 YYEEEE come from the germline V gene. Trimming took off 4 bases at V and 7 bases at J, with 18 bases between the two ends. The CDR3 totals 14 residues. CDR3 protein: CASSRIRVPLEQYF. The DNA for the CDR3 is TGTGCCAGCAGCCGCATTCGTGTTCCTCTGGAGCAGTACTTC.

This clonotype was recorded a few times. The rearrangement links TRBV20-1 to TRBJ2-7; maybe TRBD2 (6 bases). Trimming cost V 0 bases and J 2 bases, with 14 bases left between them. This CDR3 is 15 amino acids long. The germline CDR1 and CDR2 sequences are DFQATT and SNEGSKA (reference sequence). CDR3 protein: CSARDPEGRAYEQYF. The CDR3 bases are TGCAGTGCTAGAGATCCGGAGGGTAGGGCCTACGAGCAGTACTTC.

This clonotype was observed many times. The chain combines TRBV13 with TRBJ1-2; D unclear. With 0 bases removed from V and 2 bases from J, the gap between germline ends came to 4 bases. CDR3 length equals 13 residues. CDR1 is PRHDT, CDR2 FYEKMQ, per germline (reference sequence). The CDR3 is CASSLGQNYGYTF. CDR3 in DNA: TGTGCCAGCAGCTTAGGACAGAACTATGGCTACACCTTC.

This clonotype came up many times. The rearrangement links TRBV20-1 to TRBJ2-1; D possibly corresponds to TRBD2 (5 bases). The CDR3 sequence is 13 residues long. The V end lost 0 bases, the J end lost 9 bases, and 12 bases lay between the germline ends. Germline CDR1 DFQATT, CDR2 SNEGSKA (reference sequence). The CDR3 DNA reads TGCAGTGCTAGAGATCGGCTAGCCGGTGAGCAGTTCTTC. Its translation: CSARDRLAGEQFF.

This clonotype occurred a few times. J is TRBJ2-2 and V is TRBV28; the match to TRBD1 covers 7 bases. V lost 5 bases, J lost 3 bases, and 9 bases stayed unmatched. Germline V gives CDR1 MDHEN, CDR2 SYDVKM. This CDR3 region has 16 residues. CDR3 loop: CASSQPGQFDTGELFF. The DNA of the CDR3 is TGTGCCAGCAGTCAGCCGGGACAGTTCGACACCGGGGAGCTGTTTTTT.

This clonotype is judged medium-sized. CDR3 in amino acids: CASSLEGISYNEQFF. As DNA, the CDR3 is TGTGCCAGCAGCTTAGAGGGTATCTCCTACAATGAGCAGTTCTTC. The V gene is TRBV7-2, the J gene TRBJ2-1; no definite D call. Germline CDR1 is SGHTA and CDR2 is FQGNSA. Between the trimmed V and J ends, which lost 1 base and 0 bases, there was a span of 7 bases. This CDR3 comprises 15 residues. The full variable domain, with the rest looked up from reference TRBV7-2 and TRBJ2-1, is GAGVSQSPSNKVTEKGKDVELRCDPISGHTALYWYRQSLGQGLEFLIYFQGNSAPDKSGLPSDRFSAERTGGSVSTLTIQRTQQEDSAVYLCASSLEGISYNEQFFGPGTRLTVL.

There are many counts of this clonotype. CDR3: CSGRPGSGETQYF. The CDR3, as DNA: TGCAGCGGCCGTCCAGGGAGCGGGGAGACCCAGTACTTC. The chain employs TRBV29-1 and TRBJ2-5, with D perhaps matching TRBD2 (6 bases). Trimming removed 7 bases from V and 5 bases from J, with 17 bases in between. Germline CDR1 reads SQVTM; CDR2 reads ANQGSEA. This CDR3 spans 13 amino acids.

The genes are TRBV29-1 and TRBJ2-3; no clear D. The CDR3 length is 10 residues. V was trimmed by 3 bases and J by 5 bases, leaving 3 bases between them. Germline values: CDR1 SQVTM, CDR2 ANQGSEA. This chain's CDR3 is CSVEVDTQYF. The CDR3 DNA reads as TGCAGCGTTGAGGTAGATACGCAGTATTTT.

V and J are TRBV29-1 and TRBJ2-5, with a possible D match to TRBD1 (6 bases). The CDR3 runs to 15 residues. CDR1 SQVTM and CDR2 ANQGSEA come from the germline V gene. V shed 7 bases and J shed 4 bases, with 22 bases lying between them. The CDR3 sequence: CSATNRVGDRETQYF. The CDR3, as DNA: TGCAGCGCCACGAACAGGGTCGGGGATAGAGAGACCCAGTACTTC. The complete variable domain, with remaining parts taken from reference TRBV29-1 and TRBJ2-5, reads SAVISQKPSRDICQRGTSLTIQCQVDSQVTMMFWYRQQPGQSLTLIATANQGSEATYESGFVIDKFPISRPNLTFSTLTVSNMSPEDSSIYLCSATNRVGDRETQYFGPGTRLLVL.